This T cell receptor beta chain is from a study of spatial heterogeneity in lung cancer (dated by TCRdb to about 2019). With regard to the full study: Donors were under 95 patients with early-stage, untreated non-small cell lung cancer from the lung TRACERx cohort. Follow-up PBMC samples were sequenced whenever the samples were available, and the median time to follow-up was around 24 months after resection. The study quantitatively compared TCR alpha and beta repertoires across multiple tumor regions, matched nontumor lung and blood in non-small cell lung cancer. Nonsynonymous mutation counts, determined by whole-exome sequencing of tumor tissue, were related to TCR repertoire features. More beta-chain than alpha-chain transcripts were consistently detected, likely reflecting higher beta-chain transcript abundance. In the raw uncorrected reads, each unique combination of TCR and UMI appeared more than ten times on average. At surgery, roughly 220 tumor regions, around 67 matched nontumor lung samples and 56 PBMC samples were TCR-sequenced for both alpha and beta chains.

The label giving this sample's time point can be read as: blood at routine non-recurrence follow-up after resection. For TCR sequencing, whole RNA was extracted from tumor and nontumor lung tissue, or from cryopreserved PBMC samples, and no cell sorting was done. A patient was chosen for TCR sequencing only when enough RNA was available from at least two tumor regions. Relative to germline, V is 1 base shorter and J is 2 bases shorter, with 15 bases between their ends. CDR1 LGHNA and CDR2 YNFKEQ were looked up in the germline V gene. Taken from cysteine to phenylalanine, the CDR3 has 17 residues. The kept DNA is CDR3 alone, 51 bases in frame from the first base. Receptor libraries were prepared by 5' RACE. Sequencing took place on a NextSeq 500. To allow correction of PCR and sequencing errors, the TCR library protocol tagged every TCR cDNA molecule with a unique molecular identifier. Turning to the authors' computational methods: TCR identification, UMI-based error correction and CDR3 extraction were performed with Decombinator tools. TCRs above a frequency of 2 per 1,000, corresponding to the top 1% of the tumor frequency distribution, were defined as expanded. Each repertoire was subsampled 100 times to 5,000 TCRs, after which Renyi diversity was computed with the R vegan package. To build CDR3 similarity networks, amino acid triplet string-kernel similarity was used, and CDR3s were connected when their pairwise similarity was above 0.82. TCRdb reprocessing: public reads trimmed at Q25 with fastp, clones called with MiXCR, in-frame beta chains kept. When rows share a CDR3 protein, they turn into one entry using the most common DNA and genes. TCRdb's processing, not the authors', yielded these V and J calls. Counted in this sample were about 70,000 distinct CDR3 sequences; around 9.3% of them appeared once. Roughly 1.8% of the sample rests with the top ten.

Points the paper makes about the study in general: Additional single-cell paired TCR alpha and beta sequencing was considered necessary to confirm, at a functional level, the hypothesis that regional TCRs recognize regional mutations. Comparisons of baseline and follow-up blood repertoires included only 14 patients. Ubiquitous expanded tumor TCRs were found in blood more often at tumor resection than at routine follow-up.

This clonotype showed up many times. Its antigen target is currently unknown. Base qualities are not recorded, but no much larger clone differs from it by a single base. The V and J segments used are TRBV4-2 and TRBJ1-3, with the D gene not confidently named. Sequencing was performed on PBMCs, taken at follow-up. This sequence was found in a female donor with early-stage non-small cell lung cancer. The sequence in DNA is TGTGCCAGCAGCCAAGGACGGGCCGGACGCACTGGAAACACCATATATTTT. It is translated as CASSQGRAGRTGNTIYF.